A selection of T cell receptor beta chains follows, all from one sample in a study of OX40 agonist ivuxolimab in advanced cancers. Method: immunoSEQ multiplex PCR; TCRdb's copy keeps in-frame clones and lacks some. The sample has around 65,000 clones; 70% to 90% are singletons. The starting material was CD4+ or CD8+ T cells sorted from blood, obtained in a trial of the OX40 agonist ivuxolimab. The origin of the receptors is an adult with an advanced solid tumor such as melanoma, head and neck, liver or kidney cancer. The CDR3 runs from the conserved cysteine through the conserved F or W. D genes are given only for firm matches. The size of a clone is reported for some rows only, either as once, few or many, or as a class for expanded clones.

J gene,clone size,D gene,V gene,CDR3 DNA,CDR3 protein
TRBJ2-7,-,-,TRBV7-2,TGTGCCAGCAGCTTCCCAAGCGGGTTATCCTACGAGCAGTACTTC,CASSFPSGLSYEQYF
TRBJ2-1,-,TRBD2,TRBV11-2,TGTGCCAGCAGACGGACTAGCGGGAGGCAGTTCTTC,CASRRTSGRQFF
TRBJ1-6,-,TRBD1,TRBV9,TGTGCCAGCAGCCCTGGGACAGGGGGCTATAATTCACCCCTCCACTTT,CASSPGTGGYNSPLHF
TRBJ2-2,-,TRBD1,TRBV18,TGTGCCAGCTCACCACGCCAGGGGGCATTGACCGGGGAGCTGTTTTTT,CASSPRQGALTGELFF
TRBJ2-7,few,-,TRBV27,TGTGCCAGCAGATCAGGGATCTCCTACGAGCAGTACTTC,CASRSGISYEQYF
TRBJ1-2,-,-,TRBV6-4,TGTGCCAGCAGTACAGGGAACGGTGGCTACACCTTC,CASSTGNGGYTF
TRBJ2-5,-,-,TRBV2,TGTGCCAGCAGGAGGCAAGAGACCCAGTACTTC,CASRRQETQYF
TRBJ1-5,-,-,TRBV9,TGTGCCAGCAGCCCCTCGGAGGGGGGTCAGCCCCAGCATTTT,CASSPSEGGQPQHF
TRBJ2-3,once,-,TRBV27,TGTGCCACCCTCGGGACTCAGCGTCCTAGCACAGATACGCAGTATTTT,CATLGTQRPSTDTQYF
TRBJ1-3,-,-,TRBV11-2,TGTGCCAGCAGCCCAGGGTCTACTGGAAACACCATATATTTT,CASSPGSTGNTIYF
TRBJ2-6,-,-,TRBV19,TGTGCCAGTAGACTCCGAGGGGCCAACGTCCTGACTTTC,CASRLRGANVLTF
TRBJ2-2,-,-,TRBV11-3,TGTGCCAGCAGCCCCTCGCCCGGGGAGCTGTTTTTT,CASSPSPGELFF
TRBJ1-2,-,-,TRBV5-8,TGTGCCAGCAGCTTGGGTCAGATGCGTACTAGCTACACCTTC,CASSLGQMRTSYTF
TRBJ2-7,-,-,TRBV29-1,TGCAGCGTTGAAGGTTCCGTGGACGGATCCTACGAGCAGTACTTC,CSVEGSVDGSYEQYF
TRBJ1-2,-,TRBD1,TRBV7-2,TGTGCCAGCAGTTTAAATCCTGGCCCGGGACAGGGGGCGGGAGGCTACACCTTC,CASSLNPGPGQGAGGYTF
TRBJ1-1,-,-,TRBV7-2,TGTGCCAGCAGCTTAGGGGGGGCGCGGAACACTGAAGCTTTCTTT,CASSLGGARNTEAFF
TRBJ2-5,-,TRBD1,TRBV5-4,TGTGCCAGCAGCTATACAGGGGAGGAGACCCAGTACTTC,CASSYTGEETQYF
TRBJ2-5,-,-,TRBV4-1,TGCGCCAGCAGCCCTTCCCCGTCTTACCAAGAGACCCAGTACTTC,CASSPSPSYQETQYF
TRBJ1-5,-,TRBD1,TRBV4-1,TGCGCCAGCAGCCAAGCAGGGGGGACAGGGGTAAACAATCAGCCCCAGCATTTT,CASSQAGGTGVNNQPQHF
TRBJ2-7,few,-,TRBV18,TGTGCCAGCTCCCCCTCCGACCGAATCTACGAGCAGTACTTC,CASSPSDRIYEQYF
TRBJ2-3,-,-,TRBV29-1,TGCAGCGGGGAAGGGGTAACAGATACGCAGTATTTT,CSGEGVTDTQYF
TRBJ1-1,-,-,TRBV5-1,TGCGCCAGCAGCTTGGTTTCGGGAGCGAACACTGAAGCTTTCTTT,CASSLVSGANTEAFF
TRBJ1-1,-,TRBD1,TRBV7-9,TGTGCCAGCAGCTCTGGACAGGGGGCAAGTGGAGCTTTCTTT,CASSSGQGASGAFF
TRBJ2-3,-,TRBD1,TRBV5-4,TGTGCCAGCAGCTTTGGATCGGGACAGGCGTCAGATACGCAGTATTTT,CASSFGSGQASDTQYF
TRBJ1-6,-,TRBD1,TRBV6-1,TGTGCCAGCATTACAGACAGGGCATCCCTCCACTTT,CASITDRASLHF
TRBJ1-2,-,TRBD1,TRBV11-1,TGTGCCAGCAGCCAAGTACCGGGACAGGGGCAGGTCGGGGAAGGCTACACCTTC,CASSQVPGQGQVGEGYTF
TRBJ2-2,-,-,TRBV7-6,TGTGCCAGCAGCTGGGCCGGGACTCTGAACACCGGGGAGCTGTTTTTT,CASSWAGTLNTGELFF
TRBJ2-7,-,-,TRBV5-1,TGCGCCAGCAGCTTGGCCGGCCAGGGGAAAAGCGAGCAGTACTTC,CASSLAGQGKSEQYF